This TCR beta chain was recovered during a study of CD8 T cells in ankylosing spondylitis (TCRdb year 2017). Concerning the study at large: The study set out to find disease-linked TCR variants by profiling T cell receptor beta repertoires in ankylosing spondylitis patients and healthy donors. In total, the full study cohort was made up of some 110 healthy donors and about two dozen ankylosing spondylitis patients. Samples of peripheral blood were taken, and for ankylosing spondylitis patients, synovial fluid was collected as well.

What the study reported, not specific to this receptor: Significant enrichment of the disease-linked clones was reported in matched synovial fluid samples from ankylosing spondylitis patients. Some of the motif variants had been reported before in the synovial fluid and blood of reactive arthritis patients, a finding that suggests common disease-initiation mechanisms. In peripheral blood, the disease-linked clones were found at relatively low frequencies and had a CD8+ phenotype. A TCR beta motif of eight highly homologous amino acid variants appeared characteristic of blood from ankylosing spondylitis patients.

For this clonotype: Its antigen remains undetermined. Just one base apart from a much larger clone, this may be a read error.

The listed sequencing device is Illumina HiSeq 2500. TCR beta libraries were prepared by quantitative 5'-RACE with molecular barcodes. The authors' pipeline ran thus. A new computational method based on a probabilistic model of VDJ rearrangement was used to identify disease-linked TCR variants. TCRdb cleaned the public reads at Q25 with fastp, built clones with MiXCR and kept in-frame beta chains. Each CDR3 protein appears once, grouped with its most common genes and DNA. The V and J calls were determined by TCRdb, not by the authors. Present in this sample are 100,000 or so distinct CDR3 sequences, approximately 8.9% of which were seen just once. 25% to 35% of the sample rests with the top ten. CDR1 and CDR2 (LNHNV, YYDKDF) derive from the germline V gene (reference sequence). The CDR3, from cysteine to phenylalanine, totals 13 residues. Only CDR3 DNA remains: 39 bases, in frame from the first base. V loses 10 bases, J loses 5 bases, and the germline ends lie 15 bases apart.

The clonotype was recovered from a male donor with ankylosing spondylitis. The chain is assembled from TRBV15 and TRBJ2-1, with TRBD2 perhaps the D gene, on 5 matching bases. Sequencing used blood, either unsorted or a sorted T cell fraction (not recorded which). The nucleotide sequence is given as TGTGCCATCGGGGAGTCTCAAAACAATGAGCAGTTCTTC. Its protein product is CAIGESQNNEQFF.